This TCR beta chain was recorded in a study of Ad26.COV2.S vaccination and SARS-CoV-2 variants. Germline CDR1 is SGHRS and CDR2 is YFSETQ. This CDR3 has 18 amino acids. Germline trimming cut 3 bases from V and 2 bases from J; bases unmatched to any gene: 15. Notes on this clone: Its target is not known.

Sample treatment: some 19 received Ad26.COV2.S at low or high dose, single or two shots; about 5 received placebo; per-sample allocation not given. After the first vaccine or placebo injection, samples were drawn on day 63. The method was immunoSEQ multiplex PCR; TCRdb's version includes in-frame clones alone and lacks a portion of them. Of some 320,000 clones in the sample, around 83% were seen once. Points from the study as a whole: Vaccine recipients posted higher spike-specific TCR breadth than their placebo counterparts.

The gene calls are TRBV5-1 and TRBJ2-3; 7 nucleotides align to TRBD1. The sequence was obtained from a person between 18 and 59 years old who received the Ad26.COV2.S COVID-19 vaccine or a placebo. This material consisted of peripheral blood, taken in a trial of Ad26.COV2.S vaccine versus placebo. CDR3 region: CASSSPGQALRNTDTQYF. CDR3 sequence (DNA): TGCGCCAGCAGCTCGCCCGGACAGGCACTCAGAAACACAGATACGCAGTATTTT.